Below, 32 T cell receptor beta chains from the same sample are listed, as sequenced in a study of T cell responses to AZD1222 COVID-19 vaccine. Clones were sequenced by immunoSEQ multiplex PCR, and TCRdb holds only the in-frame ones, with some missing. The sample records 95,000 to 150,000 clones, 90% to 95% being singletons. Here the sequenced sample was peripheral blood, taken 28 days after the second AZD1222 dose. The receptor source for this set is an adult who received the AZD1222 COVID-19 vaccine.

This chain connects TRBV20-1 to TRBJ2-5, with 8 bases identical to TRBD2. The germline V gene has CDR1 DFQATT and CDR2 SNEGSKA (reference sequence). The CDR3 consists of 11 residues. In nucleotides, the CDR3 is TGCACCGTAGCGGGACAAGAGACCCAGTACTTC. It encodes CTVAGQETQYF.

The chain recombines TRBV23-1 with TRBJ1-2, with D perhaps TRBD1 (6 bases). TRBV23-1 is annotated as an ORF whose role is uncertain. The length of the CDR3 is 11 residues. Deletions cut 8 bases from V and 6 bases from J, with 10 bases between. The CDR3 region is CASPDRNGYTF. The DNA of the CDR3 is TGCGCCAGCCCTGACAGGAATGGCTACACCTTC.

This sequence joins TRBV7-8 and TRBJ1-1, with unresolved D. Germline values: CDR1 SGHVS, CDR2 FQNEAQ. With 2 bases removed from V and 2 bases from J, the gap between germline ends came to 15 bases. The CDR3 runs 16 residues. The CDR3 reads CASSLKLISGNTEAFF. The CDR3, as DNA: TGTGCCAGCAGCTTAAAGCTTATATCCGGAAACACTGAAGCTTTCTTT.

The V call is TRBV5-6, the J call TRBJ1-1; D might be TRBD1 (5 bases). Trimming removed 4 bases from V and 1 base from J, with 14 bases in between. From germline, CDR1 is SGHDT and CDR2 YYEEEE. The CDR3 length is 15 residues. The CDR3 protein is CASSPLQVPNTEAFF. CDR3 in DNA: TGTGCCAGCAGCCCCTTACAGGTGCCGAACACTGAAGCTTTCTTT.

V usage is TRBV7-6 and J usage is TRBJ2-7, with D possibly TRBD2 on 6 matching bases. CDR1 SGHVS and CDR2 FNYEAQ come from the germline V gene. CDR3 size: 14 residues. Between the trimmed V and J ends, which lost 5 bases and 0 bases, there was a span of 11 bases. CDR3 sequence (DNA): TGTGCCAGCAGCCGTTCGGGGGACTCCTACGAGCAGTACTTC. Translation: CASSRSGDSYEQYF.

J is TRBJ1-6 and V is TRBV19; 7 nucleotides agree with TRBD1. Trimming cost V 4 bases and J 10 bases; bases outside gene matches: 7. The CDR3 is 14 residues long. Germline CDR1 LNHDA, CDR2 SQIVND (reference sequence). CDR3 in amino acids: CASSTTGSGSPLHF. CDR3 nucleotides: TGTGCCAGTAGTACGACAGGGTCAGGCTCACCCCTCCACTTT.

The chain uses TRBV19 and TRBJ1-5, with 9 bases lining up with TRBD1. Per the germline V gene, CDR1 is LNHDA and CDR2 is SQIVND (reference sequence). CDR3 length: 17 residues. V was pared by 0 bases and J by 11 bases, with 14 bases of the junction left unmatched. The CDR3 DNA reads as TGTGCCAGTAGTATAGAGCTGGGACAGGGCAAAGGATCGGCCCAGCATTTT. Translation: CASSIELGQGKGSAQHF. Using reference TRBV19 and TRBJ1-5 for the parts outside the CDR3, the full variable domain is DGGITQSPKYLFRKEGQNVTLSCEQNLNHDAMYWYRQDPGQGLRLIYYSQIVNDFQKGDIAEGYSVSREKKESFPLTVTSAQKNPTAFYLCASSIELGQGKGSAQHFGDGTRLSIL.

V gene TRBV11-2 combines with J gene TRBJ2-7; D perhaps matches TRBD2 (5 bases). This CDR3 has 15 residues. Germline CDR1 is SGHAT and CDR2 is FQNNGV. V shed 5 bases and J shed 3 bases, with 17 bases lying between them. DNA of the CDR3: TGTGCCAGCAGCCAAGAGCGGACGCCTAACTACGAGCAGTACTTC. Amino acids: CASSQERTPNYEQYF.

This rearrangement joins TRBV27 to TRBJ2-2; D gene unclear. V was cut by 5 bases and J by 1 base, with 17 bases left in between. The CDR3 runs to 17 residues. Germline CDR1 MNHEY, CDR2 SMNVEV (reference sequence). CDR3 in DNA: TGTGCCAGCAGTAGCCTCCCCGAGCTGATGAACACCGGGGAGCTGTTTTTT. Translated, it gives CASSSLPELMNTGELFF.

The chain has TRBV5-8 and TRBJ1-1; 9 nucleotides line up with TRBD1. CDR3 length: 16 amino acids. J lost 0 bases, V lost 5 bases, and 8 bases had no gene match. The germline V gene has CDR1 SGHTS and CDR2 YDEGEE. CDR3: CASRETGTGMNTEAFF. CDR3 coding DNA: TGTGCCAGCAGGGAGACCGGGACAGGGATGAACACTGAAGCTTTCTTT.

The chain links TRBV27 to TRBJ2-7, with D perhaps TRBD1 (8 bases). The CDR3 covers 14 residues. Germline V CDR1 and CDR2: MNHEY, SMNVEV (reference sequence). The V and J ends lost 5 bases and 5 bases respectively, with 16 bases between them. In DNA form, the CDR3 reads TGTGCCAGCAGTCCACAGGGGGGGGTCCACGAGCAGTACTTC. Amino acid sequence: CASSPQGGVHEQYF.

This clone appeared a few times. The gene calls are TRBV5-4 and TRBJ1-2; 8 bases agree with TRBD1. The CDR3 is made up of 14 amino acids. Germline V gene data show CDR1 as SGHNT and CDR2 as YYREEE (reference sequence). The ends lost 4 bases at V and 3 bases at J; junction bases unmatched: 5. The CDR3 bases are TGTGCCAGCAGCGATGGGACAGGTCACTATGGCTACACCTTC. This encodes CASSDGTGHYGYTF.

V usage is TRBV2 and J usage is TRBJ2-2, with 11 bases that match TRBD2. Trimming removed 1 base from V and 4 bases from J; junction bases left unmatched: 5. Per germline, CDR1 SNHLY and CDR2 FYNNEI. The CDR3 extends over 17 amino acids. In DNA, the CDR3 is TGTGCCAGCAGTGAAGGGGTTAGCGGGAGGGTCACCGGGGAGCTGTTTTTT. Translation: CASSEGVSGRVTGELFF.

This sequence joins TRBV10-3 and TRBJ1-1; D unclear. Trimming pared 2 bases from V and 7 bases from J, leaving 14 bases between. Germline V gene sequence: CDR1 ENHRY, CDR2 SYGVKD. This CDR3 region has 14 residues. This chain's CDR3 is CAISEEGEGYEAFF. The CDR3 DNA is TGTGCCATCAGTGAGGAGGGCGAGGGATATGAAGCTTTCTTT.

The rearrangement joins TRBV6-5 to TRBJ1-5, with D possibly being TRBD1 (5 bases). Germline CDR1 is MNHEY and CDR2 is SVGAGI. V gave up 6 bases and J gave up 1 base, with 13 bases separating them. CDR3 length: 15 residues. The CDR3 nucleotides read TGTGCCAGCAGCCGGGACGGAATAAGCAATCAGCCCCAGCATTTT. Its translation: CASSRDGISNQPQHF.

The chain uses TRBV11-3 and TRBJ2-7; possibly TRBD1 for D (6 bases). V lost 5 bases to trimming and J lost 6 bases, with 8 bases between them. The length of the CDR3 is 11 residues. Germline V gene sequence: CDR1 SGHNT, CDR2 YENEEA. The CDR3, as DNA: TGTGCCAGCAGCCCAGGGGCCGAGCAGTACTTC. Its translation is CASSPGAEQYF.

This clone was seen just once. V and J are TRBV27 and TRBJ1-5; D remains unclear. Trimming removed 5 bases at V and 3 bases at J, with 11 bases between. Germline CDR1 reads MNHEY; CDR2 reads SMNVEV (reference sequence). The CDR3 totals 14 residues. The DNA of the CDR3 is TGTGCCAGCAGTATAAGGTTATCCAATCAGCCCCAGCATTTT. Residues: CASSIRLSNQPQHF.

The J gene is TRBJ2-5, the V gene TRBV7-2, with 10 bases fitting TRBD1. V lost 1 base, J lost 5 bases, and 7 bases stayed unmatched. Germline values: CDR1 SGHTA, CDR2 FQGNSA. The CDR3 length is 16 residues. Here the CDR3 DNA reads TGTGCCAGCAGCTTAGTCACCGGGACAGGGGTGGAGACCCAGTACTTC. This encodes CASSLVTGTGVETQYF.

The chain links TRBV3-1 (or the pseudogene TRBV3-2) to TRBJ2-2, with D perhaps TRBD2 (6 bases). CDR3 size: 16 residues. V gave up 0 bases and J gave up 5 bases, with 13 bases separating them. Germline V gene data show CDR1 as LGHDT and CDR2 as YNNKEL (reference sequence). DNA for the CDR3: TGTGCCAGCAGCCAAGACAGCGGGTCGAGGACCGGGGAGCTGTTTTTT. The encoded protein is CASSQDSGSRTGELFF.

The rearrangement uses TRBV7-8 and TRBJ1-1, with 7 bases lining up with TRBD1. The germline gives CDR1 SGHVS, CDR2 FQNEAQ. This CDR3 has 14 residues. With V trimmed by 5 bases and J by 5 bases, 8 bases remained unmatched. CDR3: CASSQGGSITEAFF. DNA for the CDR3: TGTGCCAGCAGCCAGGGGGGTAGTATTACTGAAGCTTTCTTT.

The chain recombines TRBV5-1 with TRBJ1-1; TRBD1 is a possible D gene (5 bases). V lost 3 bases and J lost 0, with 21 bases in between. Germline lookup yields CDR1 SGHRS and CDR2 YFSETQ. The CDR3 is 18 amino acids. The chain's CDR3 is CASSSHTPGTVMNTEAFF. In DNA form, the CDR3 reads TGCGCCAGCAGCTCACACACCCCCGGGACGGTAATGAACACTGAAGCTTTCTTT.

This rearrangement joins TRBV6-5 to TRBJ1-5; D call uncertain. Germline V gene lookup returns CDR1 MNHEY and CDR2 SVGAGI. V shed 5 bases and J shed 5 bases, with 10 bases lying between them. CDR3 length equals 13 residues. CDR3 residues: CASSTMTHQPQHF. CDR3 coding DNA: TGTGCCAGCAGTACCATGACTCATCAGCCCCAGCATTTT.

The CDR3 DNA reads as TGTGCCAGCAGCTTCAGGGGCCACACTGAAGCTTTCTTT. Translated, it gives CASSFRGHTEAFF. V gene TRBV7-9 combines with J gene TRBJ1-1; the D gene is possibly TRBD1 (6 bases). Trimming shortened V by 3 bases and J by 3 bases, and 8 bases separated the two germline ends. Germline assignment: CDR1 SEHNR and CDR2 FQNEAQ (reference sequence). The CDR3 has 13 residues.

Written as DNA, the CDR3 is TGCAGTGCTAGTTCCGGGGGGTTGGGCAATCAGCCCCAGCATTTT. Protein product: CSASSGGLGNQPQHF. V and J are TRBV20-1 and TRBJ1-5; tentative D call: TRBD1 (5 bases). Germline V lookup: CDR1 DFQATT, CDR2 SNEGSKA (reference sequence). The CDR3 has 15 residues. Trimming took off 3 bases at V and 2 bases at J, with 14 bases between the two ends.

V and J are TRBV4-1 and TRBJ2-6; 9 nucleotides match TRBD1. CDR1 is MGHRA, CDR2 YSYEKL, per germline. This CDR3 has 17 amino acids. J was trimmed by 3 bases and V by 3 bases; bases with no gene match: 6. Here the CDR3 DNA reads TGCGCCAGCAGCCACACAACAGGGGGCGGTGGGGCCAACGTCCTGACTTTC. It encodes CASSHTTGGGGANVLTF.

Here the CDR3 DNA reads TGCGCCAGCAGCCCGAGGGGGACAGCCTACAATGAGCAGTTCTTC. Translated: CASSPRGTAYNEQFF. This chain uses TRBV5-1 with TRBJ2-1; TRBD1 agrees at 7 bases. CDR3 length: 15 residues. The V segment lost 4 bases and the J segment 2 bases; nucleotides outside the gene matches: 6. CDR1 is SGHRS and CDR2 is YFSETQ in the germline V gene.

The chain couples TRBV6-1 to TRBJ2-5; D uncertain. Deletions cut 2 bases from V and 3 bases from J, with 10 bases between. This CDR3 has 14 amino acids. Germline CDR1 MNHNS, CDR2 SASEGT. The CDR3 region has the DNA TGTGCCAGCAGTGAAATTGATAGAGAAGAGACCCAGTACTTC. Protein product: CASSEIDREETQYF.

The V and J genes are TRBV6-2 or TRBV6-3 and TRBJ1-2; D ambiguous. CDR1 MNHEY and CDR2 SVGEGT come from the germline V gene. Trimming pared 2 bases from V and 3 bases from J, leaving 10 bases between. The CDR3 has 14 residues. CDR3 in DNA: TGTGCCAGCAGTTACCGGGGTTTGGACTATGGCTACACCTTC. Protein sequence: CASSYRGLDYGYTF.

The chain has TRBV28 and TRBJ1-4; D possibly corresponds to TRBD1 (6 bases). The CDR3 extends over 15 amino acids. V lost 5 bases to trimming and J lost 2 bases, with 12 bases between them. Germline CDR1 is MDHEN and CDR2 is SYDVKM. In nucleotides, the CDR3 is TGTGCCAGCAGTGGGGGCGGGGCGACTAATGAAAAACTGTTTTTT. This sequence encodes CASSGGGATNEKLFF. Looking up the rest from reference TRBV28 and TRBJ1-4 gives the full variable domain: DVKVTQSSRYLVKRTGEKVFLECVQDMDHENMFWYRQDPGLGLRLIYFSYDVKMKEKGDIPEGYSVSREKKERFSLILESASTNQTSMYLCASSGGGATNEKLFFGSGTQLSVL.

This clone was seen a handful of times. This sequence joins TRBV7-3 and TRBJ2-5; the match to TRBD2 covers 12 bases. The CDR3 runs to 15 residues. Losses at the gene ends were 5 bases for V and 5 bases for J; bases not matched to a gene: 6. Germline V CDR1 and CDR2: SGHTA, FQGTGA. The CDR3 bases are TGTGCCAGCAGCCCCCGGACTAGCGGGGATGAGACCCAGTACTTC. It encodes CASSPRTSGDETQYF. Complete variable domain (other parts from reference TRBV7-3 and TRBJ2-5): GAGVSQTPSNKVTEKGKYVELRCDPISGHTALYWYRQSLGQGPEFLIYFQGTGAADDSGLPNDRFFAVRPEGSVSTLKIQRTERGDSAVYLCASSPRTSGDETQYFGPGTRLLVL.

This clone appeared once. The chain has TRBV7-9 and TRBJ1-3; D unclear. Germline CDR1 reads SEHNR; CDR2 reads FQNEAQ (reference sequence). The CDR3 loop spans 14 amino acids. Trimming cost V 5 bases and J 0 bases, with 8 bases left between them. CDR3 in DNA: TGTGCCAGCAGCGAGAGGAGCTCTGGAAACACCATATATTTT. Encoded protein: CASSERSSGNTIYF.

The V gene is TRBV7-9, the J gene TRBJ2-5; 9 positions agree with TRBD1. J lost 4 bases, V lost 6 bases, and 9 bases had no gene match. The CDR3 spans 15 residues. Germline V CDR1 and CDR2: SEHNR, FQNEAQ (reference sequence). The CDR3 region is CASSRDRGVGETQYF. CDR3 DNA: TGTGCCAGCAGTCGCGACAGGGGGGTTGGAGAGACCCAGTACTTC. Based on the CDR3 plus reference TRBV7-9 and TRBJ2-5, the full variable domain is DTGVSQNPRHKITKRGQNVTFRCDPISEHNRLYWYRQTLGQGPEFLTYFQNEAQLEKSRLLSDRFSAERPKGSFSTLEIQRTEQGDSAMYLCASSRDRGVGETQYFGPGTRLLVL.